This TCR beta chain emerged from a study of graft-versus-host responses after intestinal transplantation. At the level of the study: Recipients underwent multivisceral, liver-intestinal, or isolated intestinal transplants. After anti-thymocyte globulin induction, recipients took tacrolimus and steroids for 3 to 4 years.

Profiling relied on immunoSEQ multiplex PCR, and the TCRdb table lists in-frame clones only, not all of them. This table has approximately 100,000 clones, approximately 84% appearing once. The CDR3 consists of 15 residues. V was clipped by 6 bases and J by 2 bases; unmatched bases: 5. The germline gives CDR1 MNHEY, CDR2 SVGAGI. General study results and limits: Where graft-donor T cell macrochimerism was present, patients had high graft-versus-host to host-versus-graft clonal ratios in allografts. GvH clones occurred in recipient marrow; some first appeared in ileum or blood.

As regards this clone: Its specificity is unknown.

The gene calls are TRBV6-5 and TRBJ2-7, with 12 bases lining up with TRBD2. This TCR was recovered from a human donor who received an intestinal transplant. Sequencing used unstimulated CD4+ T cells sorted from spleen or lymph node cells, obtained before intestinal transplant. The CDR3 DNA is TGTGCCAGCAGCCCAGGACTAGCGGGGCCCTACGAGCAGTACTTC. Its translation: CASSPGLAGPYEQYF.